This T cell receptor beta chain stems from a study of blood T cells in healthy people across ages. Overall study findings and caveats: While age rose, TCR beta diversity per million T cells dropped in a roughly linear way. In the absence of known donor CMV status, changes in expanded clonotypes were possibly confounded.

Then a second PCR, running roughly 7 to 11 cycles, was carried out with a sample-barcoded 5' primer and a J-beta primer mix. TCRdb itself ran the 5' RACE reads through MiXCR, one entry per CDR3 protein. The sample lists roughly 680,000 distinct CDR3 sequences; approximately 21% were seen once. This clonotype was detected a few times. Its antigen is as yet unknown. The origin of this receptor is a man between 70 and 80 years old in good health. The specimen sequenced was blood.

CDR3: CASSQGLAGRQETQYF. The CDR3 DNA is TGTGCCAGCAGCCAAGGACTAGCGGGACGGCAAGAGACCCAGTACTTC. This sequence joins TRBV14 and TRBJ2-1, with 11 positions matching TRBD2. The DNA end favors TRBJ2-5, so the J call may be wrong. The germline V gene encodes CDR1 SGHDN and CDR2 FVKESK. The CDR3 consists of 16 residues.